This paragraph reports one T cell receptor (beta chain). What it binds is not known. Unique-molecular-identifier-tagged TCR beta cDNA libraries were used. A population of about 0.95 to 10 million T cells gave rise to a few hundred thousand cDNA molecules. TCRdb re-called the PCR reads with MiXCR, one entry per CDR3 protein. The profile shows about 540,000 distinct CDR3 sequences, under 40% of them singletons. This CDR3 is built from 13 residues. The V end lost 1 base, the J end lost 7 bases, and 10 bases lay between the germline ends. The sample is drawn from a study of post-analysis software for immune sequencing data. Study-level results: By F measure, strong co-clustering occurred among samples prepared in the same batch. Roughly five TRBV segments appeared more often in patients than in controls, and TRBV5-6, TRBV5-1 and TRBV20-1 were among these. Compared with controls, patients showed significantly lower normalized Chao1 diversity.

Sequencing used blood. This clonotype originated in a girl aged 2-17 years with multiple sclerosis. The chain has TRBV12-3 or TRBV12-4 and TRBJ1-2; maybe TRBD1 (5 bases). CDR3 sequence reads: CASSLGGTRGYTF. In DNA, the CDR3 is TGTGCCAGCAGTTTAGGGGGCACGCGTGGCTACACCTTC.